The rows below give T cell receptor beta chains drawn from one sample of a study of monozygotic twins with inflammatory bowel disease. TCRdb reworked the 5' RACE reads into one entry per CDR3 protein, no DNA. This table lists around 150,000 distinct CDR3 sequences. The sequenced material came from blood. These receptor sequences come from a human donor with ulcerative colitis or Crohn's disease, or a healthy co-twin of an affected twin (not recorded which). Each CDR3 is given with its conserved first and last residue.

V gene	CDR3 length	J gene	CDR3 protein
TRBV15	16	TRBJ2-1	CATSRVAAGAYNEQFF
TRBV20-1	16	TRBJ2-1	CSARIVLAGYNNEQFF
TRBV20-1	15	TRBJ1-2	CSASTLAGGAHGYTF
TRBV28	11	TRBJ2-7	CASKKGYEQYF
TRBV5-1	16	TRBJ2-5	CASSLVLREGTEIQYF
TRBV7-8	14	TRBJ2-5	CASSLSGSPETQYF
TRBV3-1	14	TRBJ1-1	CASSQGDRVGEAFF
TRBV2	16	TRBJ2-3	CASSEEVAIGTDTQYF
TRBV10-3	13	TRBJ1-1	CATSGGGSTEAFF
TRBV6-2/TRBV6-3	12	TRBJ1-1	CASSLHVTEAFF
TRBV4-2	17	TRBJ2-1	CASSQDLAGGPMNEQFF
TRBV2	13	TRBJ2-4	CASSGEAKNIQYF
TRBV29-1	11	TRBJ2-7	CSVHSTYEQYF
TRBV18	12	TRBJ2-1	CASSQGGNEQFF
TRBV7-8	13	TRBJ2-5	CASSFRSRETQYF
TRBV20-1	16	TRBJ1-2	CSAGTSGAAFGWGYTF
TRBV12-3/TRBV12-4	15	TRBJ1-5	CASTAGTGSNQPQHF
TRBV5-1	16	TRBJ1-5	CASHIDGTGRNGPQHF
TRBV29-1	14	TRBJ2-1	CSVEDRPSYNEQFF
TRBV7-3	19	TRBJ2-1	CASSPYSVGLARFYNEQFF
TRBV4-1	17	TRBJ2-3	CASSQEFRGRAGDTQYF
TRBV7-6	15	TRBJ2-3	CASSAGRVSSDTQYF
TRBV5-4	15	TRBJ2-1	CASSLDQAWDNEQFF
TRBV4-1	13	TRBJ1-1	CASSHPGTDEAFF
TRBV7-2	15	TRBJ2-5	CASTIGLEAQETQYF
TRBV29-1	14	TRBJ1-6	CSARDQPLNSPLHF
TRBV3-1	13	TRBJ1-5	CASSRRGDQPQHF
TRBV6-5	14	TRBJ1-2	CASSYGGSMYGYTF
TRBV3-1	16	TRBJ1-2	CASSQSTFPGAQGYTF
TRBV29-1	12	TRBJ2-5	CSWSGDGETQYF